The clone carrying this T cell receptor (beta chain) was picked up many times. Read coverage stops 3 residues before the CDR3 terminus; the germline J gene supplies the remainder. This sample stems from a study of T cell clonality in common variable immunodeficiency. Method: immunoSEQ multiplex PCR; TCRdb's copy keeps in-frame clones and lacks some. Observed are under 65,000 clones, no singletons, with the top ten taking 0.83%. The CDR3 covers 15 residues. Germline CDR1 KGHSH, CDR2 LQKENI. Unmatched junction bases numbered 7, after V lost 4 bases and J lost 5 bases. This receptor was identified in a person aged 18-69 years in good health. Sequenced input: peripheral blood mononuclear cells. J is TRBJ2-5 and V is TRBV18; 10 bases are shared with TRBD2. This chain's CDR3 is CASSLAGGMEETQYF. The CDR3 bases that were read are TGTGCCAGCTCACTAGCGGGAGGAATGGAGGAGACC. Full variable domain (outside the CDR3, taken from reference TRBV18 and TRBJ2-5): NAGVMQNPRHLVRRRGQEARLRCSPMKGHSHVYWYRQLPEEGLKFMVYLQKENIIDESGMPKERFSAEFPKEGPSILRIQQVVRGDSAAYFCASSLAGGMEETQYFGPGTRLLVL.